This entry concerns a single TCR beta chain. This entry comes from a study of control samples from healthy donors and cancer patients. V lost 1 base and J lost 8, with 8 bases in between. CDR1 is MNHNY, CDR2 SVGAGI, per germline (reference sequence). The CDR3 spans 12 residues. Libraries were prepared by immunoSEQ multiplex PCR; TCRdb keeps only in-frame clonotypes and omits some of them. The sample contains around 94,000 clones, 90% to 95% of which appear only once. The J gene is TRBJ1-2, the V gene TRBV6-6; D ambiguous. This clonotype was obtained from a woman in her late teens or twenties in good health. The specimen was blood. CDR3 residues: CASSYLLQGYTF. The CDR3 DNA reads as TGTGCCAGCAGTTACTTGCTACAGGGCTACACCTTC.